Below are 15 T cell receptor beta chains sequenced from a single sample in a study of OX40 agonist ivuxolimab in advanced cancers. The data were produced by immunoSEQ multiplex PCR, yet TCRdb's version contains in-frame clones alone and is incomplete. The table has about 67,000 clones, 70% to 90% seen once; the top ten hold around 2%. Source: CD4+ or CD8+ T cells sorted from blood, taken in a trial of the OX40 agonist ivuxolimab. These receptor sequences come from an adult with an advanced solid tumor such as melanoma, head and neck, liver or kidney cancer.

The chain is built from TRBV30 and TRBJ2-7; tentative D call: TRBD2 (5 bases). CDR1 is GTSNPN, CDR2 SVGIG, per germline (reference sequence). Trimming removed 3 bases at V and 7 bases at J, with 22 bases between. This CDR3 has 15 amino acids. CDR3 region: CAWSPTSGLGREQYF. DNA for the CDR3: TGTGCCTGGAGCCCCACCTCGGGGTTAGGTCGAGAGCAGTACTTC.

This chain connects TRBV4-2 to TRBJ1-1, with D uncertain. Trimming cost V 3 bases and J 2 bases, with 10 bases left between them. The CDR3 loop spans 14 amino acids. Looked up from germline, CDR1 is LGHNA and CDR2 is YNFKEQ. The CDR3 spells CASSQDIGNTEAFF. CDR3 bases: TGTGCCAGCAGCCAGGATATTGGAAACACTGAAGCTTTCTTT.

The chain joins TRBV28 to TRBJ2-5; 9 bases agree with TRBD2. Trimming cost V 4 bases and J 5 bases; bases outside gene matches: 11. Germline CDR1 reads MDHEN; CDR2 reads SYDVKM. This CDR3 contains 16 residues. The CDR3 protein is CASSSPTSGPRETQYF. CDR3 nucleotides: TGTGCCAGCAGTTCTCCCACTAGCGGGCCGCGGGAGACCCAGTACTTC.

The gene calls are TRBV7-9 and TRBJ2-5; D is ambiguous. CDR3 length: 16 amino acids. With 5 bases removed from V and 4 bases from J, the gap between germline ends came to 20 bases. Germline lookup yields CDR1 SEHNR and CDR2 FQNEAQ (reference sequence). CDR3 sequence (DNA): TGTGCCAGCAGCCGAATACAGTACGAAAGAGGAGAGACCCAGTACTTC. It is translated as CASSRIQYERGETQYF.

The chain employs TRBV7-2 and TRBJ2-3; TRBD2 is a possible D gene (6 bases). The CDR3 loop spans 15 amino acids. The germline V gene has CDR1 SGHTA and CDR2 FQGNSA. V was clipped by 2 bases and J by 4 bases, with 13 bases between them. The CDR3 sequence is CASSLSVGGADTQYF. The DNA for the CDR3 is TGTGCCAGCAGCTTATCAGTGGGGGGAGCAGATACGCAGTATTTT. The complete variable domain, with remaining parts taken from reference TRBV7-2 and TRBJ2-3, reads GAGVSQSPSNKVTEKGKDVELRCDPISGHTALYWYRQSLGQGLEFLIYFQGNSAPDKSGLPSDRFSAERTGGSVSTLTIQRTQQEDSAVYLCASSLSVGGADTQYFGPGTRLTVL.

V usage is TRBV2 and J usage is TRBJ2-7; weak D call: TRBD1 (6 bases). The CDR3 loop spans 12 amino acids. CDR1 and CDR2 (germline): SNHLY, FYNNEI. The V gene lost 5 bases and the J gene lost 6 bases, with 11 bases spanning the gap. In nucleotides, the CDR3 is TGTGCCAGCAGTAGGACAGTAAGCGAGCAGTACTTC. Protein sequence: CASSRTVSEQYF.

The gene calls are TRBV28 and TRBJ2-3, with unresolved D. Germline lookup yields CDR1 MDHEN and CDR2 SYDVKM. V gave up 4 bases and J gave up 6 bases, with 14 bases separating them. This CDR3 has 14 amino acids. The CDR3 loop is CASSSPGLTDTQYF. CDR3 DNA sequence: TGTGCCAGCAGTTCACCGGGCCTGACGGATACGCAGTATTTT.

V is TRBV6-1 and J is TRBJ2-1; TRBD1 or TRBD2 may be the D gene (6 bases each). V was trimmed by 2 bases and J by 6 bases, leaving 11 bases between them. The CDR3 sequence is 14 residues long. Germline CDR1 MNHNS, CDR2 SASEGT. Here the CDR3 reads CASSEPGALNEQFF. In DNA form, the CDR3 reads TGTGCCAGCAGTGAACCGGGGGCCCTCAATGAGCAGTTCTTC.

V gene TRBV4-2 combines with J gene TRBJ2-2, with D perhaps given as TRBD1 or TRBD2 (5 bases each). CDR1 is LGHNA, CDR2 YNFKEQ, per germline. Trimming removed 1 base from V and 5 bases from J, with 14 bases in between. CDR3 length: 16 amino acids. In DNA form, the CDR3 reads TGTGCCAGCAGCCAAGGCCTGGGACGACCAACCGGGGAGCTGTTTTTT. Translation gives CASSQGLGRPTGELFF.

As for this clone: Sequence at one end of the junction differs from germline and may be a read error. The CDR3 DNA reads as TGTGCCAGCAGGCCCGAATCAGGGGGCTCCCTCATATTCTTC. As protein: CASRPESGGSLIFF. This chain connects TRBV6-5 to TRBJ1-2; TRBD1 matches 8 bases. This CDR3 has 14 amino acids. Germline V CDR1 and CDR2: MNHEY, SVGAGI.

CDR3 residues: CASSDPENTEAFF. In DNA, the CDR3 is TGTGCCAGCAGTGATCCGGAGAACACTGAAGCTTTCTTT. V usage is TRBV25-1 and J usage is TRBJ1-1; no reliable D call. Per the germline V gene, CDR1 is MGHDK and CDR2 is SYGVNS. The CDR3 covers 13 residues. Trimming stripped 3 bases from V and 1 base from J, with 6 bases between.

This clone was counted only a few times. The chain combines TRBV19 with TRBJ1-5, with 7 positions matching TRBD1. CDR1 is LNHDA and CDR2 is SQIVND in the germline V gene (reference sequence). The trim removed 6 bases at V and 0 bases at J, leaving 8 bases unmatched. The CDR3 runs to 16 residues. The chain's CDR3 is CASSPGQRISNQPQHF. The CDR3 region has the DNA TGTGCCAGTAGCCCGGGACAGAGAATTAGCAATCAGCCCCAGCATTTT. Looking up the rest from reference TRBV19 and TRBJ1-5 gives the full variable domain: DGGITQSPKYLFRKEGQNVTLSCEQNLNHDAMYWYRQDPGQGLRLIYYSQIVNDFQKGDIAEGYSVSREKKESFPLTVTSAQKNPTAFYLCASSPGQRISNQPQHFGDGTRLSIL.

The chain joins TRBV19 to TRBJ2-7; no definite D call. The CDR3 extends over 14 amino acids. With 5 bases removed from V and 1 base from J, the gap between germline ends came to 12 bases. The V gene's germline CDR1 is LNHDA and CDR2 SQIVND (reference sequence). The CDR3 reads CASSRYVTSYEQYF. CDR3 in DNA: TGTGCCAGTAGTCGGTACGTGACTTCCTACGAGCAGTACTTC.

The chain recombines TRBV7-2 with TRBJ2-1; D may be TRBD1 or TRBD2 (6 bases each). V lost 1 base and J lost 3, with 13 bases in between. Germline loops: CDR1 SGHTA, CDR2 FQGNSA. This CDR3 comprises 16 residues. DNA of the CDR3: TGTGCCAGCAGCTTAGAATCGGGGGCAGGCTACAATGAGCAGTTCTTC. Protein sequence: CASSLESGAGYNEQFF.

The chain carries TRBV5-1 and TRBJ2-7, with D hard to call. The length of the CDR3 is 11 residues. Trimming removed 3 bases at V and 4 bases at J, with 5 bases between. Germline V gene lookup returns CDR1 SGHRS and CDR2 YFSETQ. CDR3 sequence: CASSSAYEQYF. CDR3 nucleotide sequence: TGCGCCAGCAGCTCGGCGTACGAGCAGTACTTC.